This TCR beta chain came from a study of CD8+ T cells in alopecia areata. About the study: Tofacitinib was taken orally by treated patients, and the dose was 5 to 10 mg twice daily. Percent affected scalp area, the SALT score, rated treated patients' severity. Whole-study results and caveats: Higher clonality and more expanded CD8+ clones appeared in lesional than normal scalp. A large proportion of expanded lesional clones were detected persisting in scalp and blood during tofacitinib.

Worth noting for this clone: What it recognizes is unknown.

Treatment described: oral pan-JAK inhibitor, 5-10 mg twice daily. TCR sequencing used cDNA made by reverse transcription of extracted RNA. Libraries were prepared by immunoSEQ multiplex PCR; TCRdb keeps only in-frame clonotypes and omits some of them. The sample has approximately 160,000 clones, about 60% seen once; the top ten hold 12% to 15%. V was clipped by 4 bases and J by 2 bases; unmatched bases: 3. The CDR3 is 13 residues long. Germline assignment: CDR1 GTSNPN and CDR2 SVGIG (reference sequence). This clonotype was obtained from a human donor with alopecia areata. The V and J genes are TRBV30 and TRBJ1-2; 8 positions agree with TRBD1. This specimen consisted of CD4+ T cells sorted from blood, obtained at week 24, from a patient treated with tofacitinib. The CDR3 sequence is CAWIWTGNYGYTF. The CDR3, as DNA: TGTGCCTGGATTTGGACAGGGAACTATGGCTACACCTTC.